These T cell receptor beta chains were read from a single sample in a study of beta chain features in type 1 diabetes. Sequencing used immunoSEQ multiplex PCR; TCRdb keeps in-frame clones, though not all of them. The sample lists over 150,000 clones; about 8.1% were seen once. Sequencing was done on a sample of central memory CD4+ T cells from blood. Receptors were obtained from a man younger than 35 in good health. The CDR3 runs from the conserved cysteine through the conserved F or W. D genes are given only for firm matches. The size of a clone is reported for some rows only, either as once, few or many, or as a class for expanded clones.

v_call	d_call	j_call	clone_size	cdr3_nt	cdr3_aa
TRBV28	TRBD1	TRBJ2-3	few	TGTGCCAGCAGTGTCTCAGGGGGTTGGACAGATACGCAGTATTTT	CASSVSGGWTDTQYF
TRBV29-1	TRBD2	TRBJ2-7	many	TGCAGCGTTCAGCTAGCGGTATACGAGCAGTACTTC	CSVQLAVYEQYF
TRBV28	NA	TRBJ1-2	NA	TGTGCCAGCAGTTTCCAGCAGCGATATGGCTACACCTTC	CASSFQQRYGYTF
TRBV5-1	NA	TRBJ1-1	NA	TGCGCCAGCAGCTTGGGTAGTGACACTGAAGCTTTCTTT	CASSLGSDTEAFF
TRBV30	NA	TRBJ1-2	NA	TGTGCCTGGAGGCTGGAGAGGGCGGGCTATGGCTACACCTTC	CAWRLERAGYGYTF
TRBV2	TRBD2	TRBJ2-1	many	TGTGCCAGCAGTGAAGAGACTAGCGGTTACAATGAGCAGTTCTTC	CASSEETSGYNEQFF
TRBV18	NA	TRBJ1-5	few	TGTGCCAGCTCACCCCGGGAGGGTAGCAATCAGCCCCAGCATTTT	CASSPREGSNQPQHF
TRBV10-3	TRBD1	TRBJ2-7	many	TGTGCCACCATGGACAGGGTCGACGAGCAGTACTTC	CATMDRVDEQYF
TRBV4-3	NA	TRBJ2-2	NA	TGCGCCAGCAGCTGGGACTCAGTGGTTAGCACCGGGGAGCTGTTTTTT	CASSWDSVVSTGELFF
TRBV7-2	NA	TRBJ2-5	few	TGTGCCAGCAGCCCGTACCAAGAGACCCAGTACTTC	CASSPYQETQYF
TRBV29-1	NA	TRBJ1-5	many	TGCAGCGTTGCCACAGGGACCGATCAGCCCCAGCATTTT	CSVATGTDQPQHF
TRBV19	TRBD1	TRBJ1-1	NA	TGTGCCAGTACCGGGACAGGAAGTACTGAAGCTTTCTTT	CASTGTGSTEAFF
TRBV5-4	TRBD1	TRBJ1-4	NA	TGTGCCAGCGCGCCCCAGGGGGGTGCTAATGAAAAACTGTTTTTT	CASAPQGGANEKLFF
TRBV5-1	TRBD2	TRBJ2-5	few	TGCGCCAGCAGCTTCCAGGCCTCAGCGGGGGTAAAAGAGACCCAGTACTTC	CASSFQASAGVKETQYF
TRBV30	TRBD2	TRBJ2-3	many	TGTGCCTGTAGAGGACTAGCGGATACGCAGTATTTT	CACRGLADTQYF
TRBV9	TRBD1	TRBJ2-7	NA	TGTGCCAGCAGCGTTGGGACAGGGCTTCGCGAGCAGTACTTC	CASSVGTGLREQYF
TRBV4-3	NA	TRBJ1-4	NA	TGCGCCAGCAGCCAAGATCAGGTTAGGGAAAAACTGTTTTTT	CASSQDQVREKLFF
TRBV10-3	NA	TRBJ2-3	few	TGTGCCATCAGTGAGTCCACGGGCACAGATACGCAGTATTTT	CAISESTGTDTQYF
TRBV7-9	NA	TRBJ1-6	many	TGTGCCAGCAGCTTAGTGCCCGGGAATTCACCCCTCCACTTT	CASSLVPGNSPLHF
TRBV7-3	NA	TRBJ1-1	NA	TGTGCCAGCAGCTTCCCAGGGCCCAGACACACTGAAGCTTTCTTT	CASSFPGPRHTEAFF
TRBV30	TRBD1	TRBJ1-4	many	TGTGCCTGGAGAGGGACAGCAAATGAAAAACTGTTTTTT	CAWRGTANEKLFF
TRBV6-4	TRBD2	TRBJ2-1	NA	TGTGCCAGCAGTGCACTAGCGGGGATCAATGAGCAGTTCTTC	CASSALAGINEQFF
TRBV11-1	NA	TRBJ2-7	NA	TGTGCCAGCAGCTCCCCATTGGGACACTACGAGCAGTACTTC	CASSSPLGHYEQYF
TRBV19	NA	TRBJ2-7	NA	TGTGCCAGTAGTATTAGGCAGGAGGCGGCCGAGCAGTACTTC	CASSIRQEAAEQYF
TRBV27	NA	TRBJ2-5	few	TGTGCCAGCAGTTCCTGGGAGCGGCAAGAGACCCAGTACTTC	CASSSWERQETQYF